These T cell receptor beta chains were read from a single sample in a study of cytomegalovirus exposure and HLA in healthy donors. Generated by immunoSEQ multiplex PCR, the TCRdb table keeps only in-frame clones and is missing some. Among about 120,000 clones listed, roughly four fifths were seen once. Sequencing was done on a sample of PBMCs. These receptors were taken from a young woman in good health and CMV-seronegative. CDR3s include the opening cysteine and the closing phenylalanine or tryptophan. The D gene is left open where the match is weak. Clone size appears in some rows only: once, few, many, or a class for an expanded clone.

cdr3_length j_call v_call clone_size d_call cdr3_aa cdr3_nt
15 TRBJ2-3 TRBV10-1 NA TRBD2 CASSYGGASTDTQYF TGCGCCAGCAGTTACGGGGGGGCGAGCACAGATACGCAGTATTTT
16 TRBJ2-6 TRBV5-1 NA NA CASSLVGAAGANVLTF TGCGCCAGCAGCTTGGTAGGGGCGGCTGGGGCCAACGTCCTGACTTTC
15 TRBJ1-5 TRBV6-5 NA TRBD1 CASSYRTGANQPQHF TGTGCCAGCAGTTACCGGACAGGGGCCAATCAGCCCCAGCATTTT
16 TRBJ2-7 TRBV30 few NA CAWRKEWGSGSYEQYF TGTGCCTGGAGGAAAGAGTGGGGGAGCGGGTCCTACGAGCAGTACTTC
14 TRBJ2-7 TRBV5-1 NA TRBD1 CASSLQGASYEQYF TGCGCCAGCAGCTTGCAGGGGGCCTCCTACGAGCAGTACTTC
13 TRBJ1-5 TRBV6-6 NA TRBD1 CASRSQGFQPQHF TGTGCCAGCAGATCACAGGGGTTTCAGCCCCAGCATTTT
11 TRBJ1-2 TRBV6-5 NA NA CASSYRGVSTF TGTGCCAGCAGTTACCGCGGGGTCTCCACCTTC
15 TRBJ2-2 TRBV11-3 NA NA CASSWGRSNTGELFF TGTGCCAGCAGCTGGGGGCGTTCGAACACCGGGGAGCTGTTTTTT
15 TRBJ2-5 TRBV4-1 NA NA CASSQVGWETETQYF TGCGCCAGCAGCCAGGTAGGCTGGGAGACGGAGACCCAGTACTTC
13 TRBJ1-1 TRBV5-6 NA NA CASSPGGNTEAFF TGTGCCAGCAGCCCCGGGGGGAACACTGAAGCTTTCTTT
14 TRBJ1-5 TRBV9 NA TRBD1 CASSVLGDSQPQHF TGTGCCAGCAGCGTTTTGGGGGACAGTCAGCCCCAGCATTTT
13 TRBJ2-7 TRBV10-3 NA TRBD2 CATSGGAGDEQYF TGTGCCACAAGCGGGGGGGCGGGCGACGAGCAGTACTTC
12 TRBJ1-1 TRBV29-1 NA NA CSAGRGNTEAFF TGCAGCGCTGGGCGGGGGAACACTGAAGCTTTCTTT
14 TRBJ2-7 TRBV9 NA NA CASSPWASSYEQYF TGTGCCAGCAGCCCTTGGGCCAGCTCCTACGAGCAGTACTTC
16 TRBJ1-2 TRBV19 NA TRBD1 CASSRPGTGRTGGYTF TGTGCCAGTAGTCGTCCCGGGACAGGGCGGACGGGGGGCTACACCTTC